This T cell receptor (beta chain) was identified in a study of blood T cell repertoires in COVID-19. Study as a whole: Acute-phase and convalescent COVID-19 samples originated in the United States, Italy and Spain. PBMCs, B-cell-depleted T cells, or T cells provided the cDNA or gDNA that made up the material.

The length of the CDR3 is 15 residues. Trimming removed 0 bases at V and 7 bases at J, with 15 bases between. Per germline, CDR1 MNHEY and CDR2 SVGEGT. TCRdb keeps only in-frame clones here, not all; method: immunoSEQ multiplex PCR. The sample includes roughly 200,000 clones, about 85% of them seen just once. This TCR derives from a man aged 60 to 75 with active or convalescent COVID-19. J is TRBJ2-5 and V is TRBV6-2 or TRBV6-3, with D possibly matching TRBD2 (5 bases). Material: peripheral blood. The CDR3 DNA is TGTGCCAGCAGTTACTCGATGGGGAGCTTCGGGACCCAGTACTTC. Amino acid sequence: CASSYSMGSFGTQYF.